The 9 T cell receptor beta chains in this list originate from one sample, sequenced in a study of blood T cell repertoires in COVID-19. Sequencing was performed with immunoSEQ multiplex PCR; in TCRdb, only in-frame clones are kept and a portion is missing. This table holds approximately 400,000 clones, around 87% found once. Sequencing used PBMCs or T cells enriched from blood (not recorded which). The receptor source for this set is a man aged 25-45 years who had recovered from COVID-19.

The chain joins TRBV2 to TRBJ2-2; the D gene is possibly TRBD1 (5 bases). Trimming took 7 bases from V and 4 from J, leaving 13 bases between them. Germline lookup yields CDR1 SNHLY and CDR2 FYNNEI. The CDR3 is made up of 14 amino acids. The CDR3, as DNA: TGTGCCAGCAAGAACAGGATCCCCACCGGGGAGCTGTTTTTT. This encodes CASKNRIPTGELFF.

The CDR3 here is CASSLIRGVLDTEAFF. As DNA, the CDR3 is TGTGCCAGCAGCTTGATCAGGGGCGTTTTGGACACTGAAGCTTTCTTT. The chain uses TRBV5-6 and TRBJ1-1; possibly TRBD1 for D (6 bases). The V and J ends lost 1 base and 3 bases respectively, with 16 bases between them. This CDR3 is built from 16 residues. From germline, CDR1 is SGHDT and CDR2 YYEEEE.

The J gene is TRBJ1-1, the V gene TRBV7-9; 9 nucleotides match TRBD1. The CDR3 is 14 amino acids. The trim removed 7 bases at V and 6 bases at J, leaving 9 bases unmatched. Germline V CDR1 and CDR2: SEHNR, FQNEAQ (reference sequence). As DNA, the CDR3 is TGTGCCAGCAAATCCCGACAGGGGGTATCTGAAGCTTTCTTT. Encoded protein: CASKSRQGVSEAFF.

The rearrangement joins TRBV29-1 to TRBJ1-1; D gene uncertain. Germline V CDR1 and CDR2: SQVTM, ANQGSEA. The V and J ends lost 6 bases and 2 bases respectively, with 7 bases between them. The CDR3 runs to 11 residues. CDR3 sequence: CSVASNTEAFF. The CDR3 DNA reads as TGCAGCGTGGCATCCAACACTGAAGCTTTCTTT.

This clone was seen a few times. V gene TRBV7-9 combines with J gene TRBJ1-4, with a weak D call TRBD1 (6 bases). CDR1 SEHNR and CDR2 FQNEAQ come from the germline V gene (reference sequence). The CDR3 is 16 residues long. Trimming cost V 6 bases and J 0 bases, with 14 bases left between them. CDR3 nucleotide sequence: TGTGCCAGCAGTTCCGGGACAACAACAACTAATGAAAAACTGTTTTTT. Translation: CASSSGTTTTNEKLFF.

The CDR3 bases are TGTGCCAGTAGTGGGCAGGGGCGGTATAATTCACCCCTCCACTTT. It codes for CASSGQGRYNSPLHF. The chain is built from TRBV19 and TRBJ1-6; D perhaps matches TRBD1 (6 bases). The CDR3 runs 15 residues. Germline-derived CDR1 and CDR2 are LNHDA and SQIVND (reference sequence). Trimming removed 5 bases at V and 4 bases at J, with 12 bases between.

This clone has only one observation. The chain has TRBV6-5 and TRBJ1-2; D uncertain. With 6 bases removed from V and 4 bases from J, the gap between germline ends came to 15 bases. Germline lookup yields CDR1 MNHEY and CDR2 SVGAGI. The CDR3 has 14 residues. This chain's CDR3 is CASSQEWPTYGYTF. The DNA of the CDR3 is TGTGCCAGCAGCCAAGAATGGCCCACCTATGGCTACACCTTC.

This chain uses TRBV6-5 with TRBJ1-1, with no clear D. The germline V gene has CDR1 MNHEY and CDR2 SVGAGI. Trimming left V 0 bases short and J 0 bases short, with 5 bases between. This CDR3 is built from 14 residues. The CDR3 loop reads CASSYSSVNTEAFF. CDR3 nucleotides: TGTGCCAGCAGTTACTCGTCCGTGAACACTGAAGCTTTCTTT.

In this sample, this clone turned up once. This chain joins TRBV18 and TRBJ1-5; 8 bases line up with TRBD1. The CDR3 covers 15 residues. Germline trimming cut 5 bases from V and 6 bases from J; bases unmatched to any gene: 9. The germline gives CDR1 KGHSH, CDR2 LQKENI. CDR3 sequence reads: CASSSGQGRGQPQHF. For the CDR3, the DNA is TGTGCCAGCTCATCCGGACAGGGACGAGGTCAGCCCCAGCATTTT.